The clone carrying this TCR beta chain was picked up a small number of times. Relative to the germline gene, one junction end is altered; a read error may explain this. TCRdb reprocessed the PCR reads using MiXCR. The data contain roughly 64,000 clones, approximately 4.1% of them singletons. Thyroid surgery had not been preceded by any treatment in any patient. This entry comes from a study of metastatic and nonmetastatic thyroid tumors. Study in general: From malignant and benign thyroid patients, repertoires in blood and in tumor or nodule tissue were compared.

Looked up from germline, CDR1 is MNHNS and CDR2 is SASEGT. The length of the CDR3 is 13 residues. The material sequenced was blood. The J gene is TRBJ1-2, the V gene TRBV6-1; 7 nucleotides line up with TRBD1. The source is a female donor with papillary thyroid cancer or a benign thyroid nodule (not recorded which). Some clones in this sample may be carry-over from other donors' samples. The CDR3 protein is CASSEAHRDRALF. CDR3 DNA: TGTGCCAGCAGTGAAGCGCACCGTGACAGGGCTTTGTTC.